The next 20 T cell receptor beta chains were all read from a single sample in a study of spatial heterogeneity in lung cancer. Study outcomes and limitations: Tumor mutation count correlated with how many alpha and beta TCRs expanded intratumorally.

Using its own MiXCR run on the 5' RACE reads, TCRdb lists one record per CDR3 protein. The table includes 5,000 to 7,000 distinct CDR3 sequences, 14% detected once. No antigen has been identified for these receptors. Regarding time point: sample taken at primary tumor resection. The source material was lung tumor tissue, sampled at surgery. These receptors originate from a male donor with early-stage non-small cell lung cancer.

This clonotype has at least ten counts. The CDR3 bases are TGTGCCAGCAGTCCTAATTGGGGGTCCCCCTACGAGCAGTACTTC. Its translation is CASSPNWGSPYEQYF. The chain links TRBV12-3 or TRBV12-4 to TRBJ2-7; D might be TRBD1 or TRBD2, each matching 5 bases. The V and J ends lost 5 bases and 2 bases respectively, with 16 bases between them. The CDR3 runs to 15 residues.

By sample share, this clonotype is medium-sized. The V call is TRBV6-6, the J call TRBJ2-5; 12 bases are a match to TRBD2. This CDR3 is 15 amino acids long. The germline CDR1 and CDR2 sequences are MNHNY and SVGAGI (reference sequence). Unmatched junction bases numbered 7, after V lost 6 bases and J lost 5 bases. The chain's CDR3 is CASSPGLAGRETQYF. The CDR3 region has the DNA TGTGCCAGCAGCCCTGGACTAGCGGGGAGGGAGACCCAGTACTTC.

The table lists this clonotype with many counts. The chain couples TRBV5-5 to TRBJ2-3; D is undetermined. Germline CDR1 is SGHKS and CDR2 is YYEKEE (reference sequence). The CDR3 is 14 residues long. The V and J ends lost 0 bases and 2 bases respectively, with 7 bases between them. The CDR3 DNA is TGTGCCAGCAGCTTGGCAAGAGCCACAGATACGCAGTATTTT. Its protein product is CASSLARATDTQYF.

Sample share makes this clonotype medium-sized (0.01 to 0.1%). This chain uses TRBV12-3 or TRBV12-4 with TRBJ1-4; D remains ambiguous. This CDR3 is built from 17 residues. V lost 5 bases and J 3 bases, leaving 19 bases between the germline ends. Written as DNA, the CDR3 is TGTGCCAGCAGTCGCCGGTTTATGCGGGCACCTAATGAAAAACTGTTTTTT. It is translated as CASSRRFMRAPNEKLFF.

In its sample, this clonotype is medium-sized (0.01 to 0.1%). The chain couples TRBV2 to TRBJ2-3; possibly TRBD1 or TRBD2 for D (5 bases each). The CDR3 loop spans 14 amino acids. Germline V gene lookup returns CDR1 SNHLY and CDR2 FYNNEI. Trimming removed 6 bases at V and 9 bases at J, with 19 bases between. CDR3 sequence: CASRSRDQLGTQYF. CDR3 in DNA: TGTGCCAGCAGAAGCCGGGACCAACTTGGAACGCAGTATTTT.

This clonotype is labeled medium-sized (0.01 to 0.1%). The chain combines TRBV18 with TRBJ1-3, with D unresolved. The CDR3 length is 16 residues. Germline CDR1 reads KGHSH; CDR2 reads LQKENI. V was cut by 4 bases and J by 4 bases, with 17 bases left in between. The CDR3 coding sequence is TGTGCCAGCTCACAACGGACTGGGGATGCGGGAAACACCATATATTTT. It encodes CASSQRTGDAGNTIYF. The whole variable domain, filled in from reference TRBV18 and TRBJ1-3, reads NAGVMQNPRHLVRRRGQEARLRCSPMKGHSHVYWYRQLPEEGLKFMVYLQKENIIDESGMPKERFSAEFPKEGPSILRIQQVVRGDSAAYFCASSQRTGDAGNTIYFGEGSWLTVV.

This clonotype has ten or more counts. J is TRBJ2-5 and V is TRBV2; D might be TRBD1 (5 bases). V lost 4 bases and J 2 bases, leaving 8 bases between the germline ends. This CDR3 contains 13 residues. From germline, CDR1 is SNHLY and CDR2 FYNNEI. CDR3 bases: TGTGCCAGCAGTGGGACACTACAAGAGACCCAGTACTTC. Residues: CASSGTLQETQYF. The variable domain in full, with the rest retrieved from reference TRBV2 and TRBJ2-5, is EPEVTQTPSHQVTQMGQEVILRCVPISNHLYFYWYRQILGQKVEFLVSFYNNEISEKSEIFDDQFSVERPDGSNFTLKIRSTKLEDSAMYFCASSGTLQETQYFGPGTRLLVL.

This clonotype was recorded at least ten times. This chain joins TRBV11-2 and TRBJ2-7; a possible D gene is TRBD2 (7 bases). Germline CDR1 and CDR2: SGHAT and FQNNGV. V lost 5 bases and J 5 bases, leaving 22 bases between the germline ends. This CDR3 is 16 amino acids long. CDR3 DNA: TGTGCCAGCAGCCGGGGGGCCCCGGGAATTGGGGACGAGCAGTACTTC. Amino acid sequence: CASSRGAPGIGDEQYF.

This clonotype is medium-sized by share. The chain has TRBV6-5 and TRBJ1-1; possible D gene TRBD1, 6 bases. The CDR3 totals 14 residues. Germline CDR1 MNHEY, CDR2 SVGAGI. The ends were cut back, 2 bases at V and 2 bases at J, with 9 bases in the middle. CDR3 DNA sequence: TGTGCCAGCAGTTACAACAGGGCTAACACTGAAGCTTTCTTT. Protein: CASSYNRANTEAFF.

By sample fraction, this clonotype is medium-sized. This sequence joins TRBV29-1 and TRBJ2-7; unclear D gene. This CDR3 has 12 residues. Germline V CDR1 and CDR2: SQVTM, ANQGSEA. The ends were cut back, 4 bases at V and 3 bases at J, with 10 bases in the middle. CDR3 protein: CSVGSTVYEQYF. The CDR3 DNA reads TGCAGCGTTGGCTCGACTGTCTACGAGCAGTACTTC.

V and J are TRBV6-1 and TRBJ1-1; a possible D gene is TRBD1 (5 bases). The germline V gene has CDR1 MNHNS and CDR2 SASEGT. V was pared by 2 bases and J by 4 bases, with 14 bases between. The CDR3 has 15 amino acids. The CDR3 region is CASSESPNGGTEAFF. In DNA, the CDR3 is TGTGCCAGCAGTGAATCCCCTAACGGGGGCACTGAAGCTTTCTTT.

By sample fraction, this clonotype is medium-sized. The chain links TRBV28 to TRBJ1-1; no firm D call. CDR1 and CDR2 from the germline V gene are MDHEN and SYDVKM. CDR3 size: 16 residues. Deletions cut 8 bases from V and 1 base from J, with 20 bases between. This CDR3 reads CASHKGSDSRNTEAFF. The DNA of the CDR3 is TGTGCCAGCCATAAAGGGAGCGATTCTAGGAACACTGAAGCTTTCTTT.

This clonotype is deemed medium-sized. The chain is built from TRBV7-8 and TRBJ2-2; TRBD1 or TRBD2 may be the D gene (5 bases each). Germline-derived CDR1 and CDR2 are SGHVS and FQNEAQ. CDR3 length: 16 residues. The V and J ends lost 3 bases and 1 base respectively, with 12 bases between them. The CDR3: CASSFWEQGNTGELFF. As DNA, the CDR3 is TGTGCCAGCAGCTTTTGGGAGCAGGGGAACACCGGGGAGCTGTTTTTT.

This chain links TRBV6-5 with TRBJ2-5; D call uncertain. Germline CDR1 and CDR2: MNHEY and SVGAGI. This CDR3 has 16 amino acids. V was pared by 4 bases and J by 5 bases, with 20 bases between. Here the CDR3 reads CASSSLGTYLAETQYF. The CDR3 nucleotides are TGTGCCAGCAGTTCCCTGGGCACTTACCTGGCCGAGACCCAGTACTTC.

By sample share, this clonotype is medium-sized. This chain uses TRBV7-2 with TRBJ2-3, with TRBD2 matching 9 bases. J gave up 4 bases and V 2 bases, and 4 bases lay outside the gene matches. This CDR3 has 15 residues. Germline V lookup: CDR1 SGHTA, CDR2 FQGNSA. The CDR3 is CASSLLAGFADTQYF. The CDR3 DNA sequence: TGTGCCAGCAGCTTACTAGCGGGGTTTGCAGATACGCAGTATTTT.

The J gene is TRBJ1-2, the V gene TRBV7-2, with TRBD1 matching over 12 bases. V was clipped by 4 bases and J by 4 bases; unmatched bases: 4. CDR1 and CDR2 from the germline V gene are SGHTA and FQGNSA. The CDR3 runs 15 residues. The CDR3 DNA reads as TGTGCCAGCAGCTGGGGGACAGGGGGCAGCTATGGCTACACCTTC. Translating gives CASSWGTGGSYGYTF.

This clonotype is labeled as medium-sized. CDR3 residues: CASSQDLDSPLHF. CDR3 bases: TGTGCCAGCAGCCAAGATTTGGATTCACCCCTCCACTTT. The chain employs TRBV3-1 and TRBJ1-6; D remains ambiguous. CDR3 length: 13 amino acids. Looked up from germline, CDR1 is LGHDT and CDR2 is YNNKEL (reference sequence). Trimming took off 0 bases at V and 8 bases at J, with 5 bases between the two ends.

By share of the sample, this clonotype is medium-sized. V and J are TRBV6-1 and TRBJ2-7; TRBD1 aligns across 8 bases. The CDR3 runs 15 residues. J gave up 3 bases and V 10 bases, and 14 bases lay outside the gene matches. CDR1 is MNHNS and CDR2 is SASEGT in the germline V gene. CDR3 sequence: CANSIGTGSFYEQYF. CDR3 in DNA: TGTGCCAATTCCATTGGGACAGGAAGTTTCTACGAGCAGTACTTC.

The chain is built from TRBV24-1 and TRBJ1-5; D not resolved. The ends were cut back, 5 bases at V and 4 bases at J, with 17 bases in the middle. There are 16 residues in the CDR3. Germline V CDR1 and CDR2: KGHDR, SFDVKD. DNA for the CDR3: TGTGCCACCAGTGTTTCCGGGGTCAGCGCTAATCAGCCCCAGCATTTT. Translating gives CATSVSGVSANQPQHF.

In this sample, this clonotype is medium-sized. CDR3 sequence: CASSEGEGEMNEQFF. The CDR3 DNA is TGTGCCAGCAGTGAAGGGGAGGGAGAGATGAATGAGCAGTTCTTC. The rearrangement links TRBV2 to TRBJ2-1; 7 bases are shared with TRBD2. CDR1 SNHLY and CDR2 FYNNEI come from the germline V gene. Trimming cost V 1 base and J 7 bases; bases outside gene matches: 7. This CDR3 has 15 amino acids.